The sequence of this T cell receptor beta chain was determined in a study of cytomegalovirus exposure and HLA in healthy donors. The ends were cut back, 5 bases at V and 2 bases at J, with 16 bases in the middle. CDR3 size: 16 residues. Germline assignment: CDR1 MGHRA and CDR2 YSYEKL. The PCR contained 60 Vbeta and 13 Jbeta primers. TCRdb's copy holds only in-frame clones and misses some; the assay was immunoSEQ multiplex PCR. The data hold roughly 100,000 clones, with more than 60% observed a single time. Participants comprised healthy donors of bone marrow. Specimen: PBMCs. The sequence was obtained from a man aged 25 to 40 in good health and CMV-seronegative. This rearrangement joins TRBV4-1 to TRBJ1-3; weak D call: TRBD1 (6 bases). Here the CDR3 reads CASSSVPGVTGNTIYF. For the CDR3, the DNA is TGCGCCAGCAGCTCCGTTCCAGGGGTTACTGGAAACACCATATATTTT.